The 23 T cell receptor beta chains given below trace back to one sample, sequenced in a study of blood T cell repertoires in COVID-19. This table comes from immunoSEQ multiplex PCR, and its TCRdb copy is limited to in-frame clones, with some not included. Found here are approximately 50,000 clones, approximately 85% of them singletons; the top ten hold 5.5% to 7.5%. The sample was peripheral blood. The receptors were sampled from a man aged 60 to 69 with acute or convalescent COVID-19.

This chain joins TRBV24-1 and TRBJ1-1; D ambiguous. The CDR3 is made up of 13 amino acids. Trimming pared 6 bases from V and 7 bases from J, leaving 14 bases between. CDR1 is KGHDR, CDR2 SFDVKD, per germline. CDR3 protein: CATSWAGSSEAFF. The CDR3, as DNA: TGTGCCACCAGTTGGGCAGGCTCCAGTGAAGCTTTCTTT.

CDR3 sequence reads: CASSPEGQGLYNEQFF. CDR3 in DNA: TGCGCCAGCAGCCCAGAGGGACAGGGGCTCTACAATGAGCAGTTCTTC. The chain couples TRBV5-1 to TRBJ2-1; 10 bases map to TRBD1. CDR3 length equals 16 residues. Germline V gives CDR1 SGHRS, CDR2 YFSETQ. Trimming took 4 bases from V and 3 from J; bases not matched to a gene: 7.

The chain couples TRBV7-8 to TRBJ2-5, with a weak D call TRBD2 (6 bases). Germline CDR1 reads SGHVS; CDR2 reads FQNEAQ. CDR3 length: 18 residues. V lost 1 base and J lost 2, with 20 bases in between. The CDR3 nucleotides are TGTGCCAGCAGCTTAGTTGATTACGGGGGAGCGGTACAAGAGACCCAGTACTTC. Translating gives CASSLVDYGGAVQETQYF. The variable domain in full, completed from reference TRBV7-8 and TRBJ2-5, reads GAGVSQSPRYKVAKRGQDVALRCDPISGHVSLFWYQQALGQGPEFLTYFQNEAQLDKSGLPSDRFFAERPEGSVSTLKIQRTQQEDSAVYLCASSLVDYGGAVQETQYFGPGTRLLVL.

The chain joins TRBV21-1 to TRBJ2-3; TRBD1 is the table's D call, not checked against the DNA. TRBV21-1 is labeled a pseudogene. The CDR3 has 15 residues. The CDR3: CASSTHRGQQDTQYF. The CDR3 nucleotides are TGTGCCAGCAGCACCCACAGGGGGCAACAAGATACGCAGTATTTT.

This chain uses TRBV6-6 with TRBJ1-2; TRBD1 aligns across 8 bases. Germline CDR1 is MNHNY and CDR2 is SVGAGI (reference sequence). Trimming at V came to 2 bases and at J to 6 bases, leaving 11 bases not matched to a gene. CDR3 length: 16 amino acids. CDR3 in amino acids: CASSYLGQGASDGYTF. In nucleotides, the CDR3 is TGTGCCAGCAGTTACCTTGGACAGGGCGCATCAGATGGCTACACCTTC.

This sequence joins TRBV5-8 and TRBJ2-7; no reliable D call. Trimming left V 8 bases short and J 7 bases short, with 13 bases between. The V gene's germline CDR1 is SGHTS and CDR2 YDEGEE. The CDR3 covers 11 residues. CDR3 in amino acids: CASREVTEQYF. CDR3 sequence (DNA): TGTGCCAGTCGTGAGGTTACGGAGCAGTACTTC.

The chain has TRBV30 and TRBJ1-1; D remains ambiguous. Germline CDR1 and CDR2: GTSNPN and SVGIG (reference sequence). The length of the CDR3 is 14 residues. The germline V and J ends were trimmed by 0 bases and 4 bases, with 12 bases remaining between them. The CDR3 reads CAWSVPYEGTEAFF. CDR3 coding DNA: TGTGCCTGGAGTGTACCCTACGAGGGCACTGAAGCTTTCTTT.

This clone showed up just once. V gene TRBV6-5 combines with J gene TRBJ2-2, with D possibly TRBD1 on 5 matching bases. Germline-derived CDR1 and CDR2 are MNHEY and SVGAGI. Between the trimmed V and J ends, which lost 1 base and 1 base, there was a span of 10 bases. This CDR3 region has 16 residues. CDR3 DNA: TGTGCCAGCAGTTACTGGGGCCAGGGGAACACCGGGGAGCTGTTTTTT. It codes for CASSYWGQGNTGELFF.

The rearrangement links TRBV19 to TRBJ2-1; unclear D gene. The CDR3 is made up of 13 amino acids. Between the trimmed V and J ends, which lost 4 bases and 6 bases, there was a span of 10 bases. The germline V gene encodes CDR1 LNHDA and CDR2 SQIVND (reference sequence). CDR3: CASSKLSGNEQFF. In nucleotides, the CDR3 is TGTGCCAGTAGTAAACTTAGTGGCAATGAGCAGTTCTTC.

V and J are TRBV30 and TRBJ1-6; no firm D call. CDR1 GTSNPN and CDR2 SVGIG come from the germline V gene (reference sequence). CDR3 length: 11 residues. V was clipped by 0 bases and J by 11 bases, with 5 bases between them. CDR3 in DNA: TGTGCCTGGAGTGTAGCGGCACCCCTCCACTTT. Translating gives CAWSVAAPLHF.

V and J are TRBV15 and TRBJ2-7, with 8 bases identical to TRBD1. The length of the CDR3 is 14 residues. J lost 3 bases, V lost 2 bases, and 3 bases had no gene match. Germline CDR1 reads LNHNV; CDR2 reads YYDKDF (reference sequence). The CDR3, as DNA: TGTGCCACCAGCAGACCGACAGGGGACTACGAGCAGTACTTC. It specifies CATSRPTGDYEQYF.

This chain connects TRBV9 to TRBJ1-1; 8 bases align to TRBD1. This CDR3 is 14 amino acids long. The V gene end was trimmed by 3 bases and the J gene end by 1 base; junction bases not matched to a gene: 2. Germline loops: CDR1 SGDLS, CDR2 YYNGEE. The CDR3 DNA is TGTGCCAGCAGCGAGACAGGGGCGAACACTGAAGCTTTCTTT. Translation: CASSETGANTEAFF.

This chain connects TRBV14 to TRBJ2-7; 11 positions match TRBD2. The trim removed 4 bases at V and 0 bases at J, leaving 14 bases unmatched. Germline lookup yields CDR1 SGHDN and CDR2 FVKESK. There are 19 residues in the CDR3. In nucleotides, the CDR3 is TGTGCCAGCAGCCGGAATCTGGGGCTAGCGGGAGGCCGCTCCTACGAGCAGTACTTC. Protein: CASSRNLGLAGGRSYEQYF.

V and J are TRBV5-1 and TRBJ1-2; the D gene is possibly TRBD1 (5 bases). The germline V and J ends were trimmed by 0 bases and 1 base, with 7 bases remaining between them. Germline V gene sequence: CDR1 SGHRS, CDR2 YFSETQ. This CDR3 is built from 14 residues. The CDR3 region has the DNA TGCGCCAGCAGCTTGGCAGGGTTTAACTATGGCTACACCTTC. As protein: CASSLAGFNYGYTF.

This chain uses TRBV25-1 with TRBJ2-3; a weak D match, TRBD1 (6 bases). V lost 4 bases and J lost 4, with 12 bases in between. Germline loops: CDR1 MGHDK, CDR2 SYGVNS. This CDR3 is built from 14 residues. CDR3 DNA sequence: TGTGCCAGCAGTGCGACACAGGGTTCAGATACGCAGTATTTT. Its protein is CASSATQGSDTQYF.

This rearrangement joins TRBV6-5 to TRBJ1-5; D uncertain. V was pared by 6 bases and J by 0 bases, with 12 bases between. From germline, CDR1 is MNHEY and CDR2 SVGAGI. This CDR3 is 15 amino acids long. In nucleotides, the CDR3 is TGTGCCAGCAGCTCCGGCGAGGGTAGCAATCAGCCCCAGCATTTT. Its protein is CASSSGEGSNQPQHF.

The gene calls are TRBV5-1 and TRBJ2-5; weak D call: TRBD1 (5 bases). Germline V gives CDR1 SGHRS, CDR2 YFSETQ. Trimming shortened V by 1 base and J by 5 bases, and 12 bases separated the two germline ends. There are 14 residues in the CDR3. The CDR3 sequence is CASSLMGPAETQYF. The CDR3 DNA reads TGCGCCAGCAGCTTGATGGGGCCCGCGGAGACCCAGTACTTC.

V usage is TRBV5-1 and J usage is TRBJ1-6; 9 bases fit TRBD1. This CDR3 has 15 amino acids. Trimming removed 2 bases from V and 7 bases from J; junction bases left unmatched: 4. The germline gives CDR1 SGHRS, CDR2 YFSETQ. The CDR3 sequence: CASSLQGAENSPLHF. In DNA form, the CDR3 reads TGCGCCAGCAGCTTACAGGGGGCGGAGAATTCACCCCTCCACTTT.

The chain employs TRBV4-1 and TRBJ1-5; 8 bases agree with TRBD1. Germline trimming cut 0 bases from V and 7 bases from J; bases unmatched to any gene: 2. CDR3 length equals 14 residues. CDR1 and CDR2 (germline): MGHRA, YSYEKL. CDR3 amino acids: CASSQEHRGQPQHF. The CDR3 DNA sequence: TGCGCCAGCAGCCAAGAGCACAGGGGGCAGCCCCAGCATTTT.

V is TRBV7-6 and J is TRBJ2-5, with 10 bases identical to TRBD2. Germline loops: CDR1 SGHVS, CDR2 FNYEAQ. The CDR3 totals 16 residues. The J segment lost 9 bases and the V segment lost 5 bases, leaving 15 bases of the junction unmatched. DNA for the CDR3: TGTGCCAGCAGCACACGGACTAGCGGAGGCCGCTGGGCCCAGTACTTC. Translation gives CASSTRTSGGRWAQYF.

V gene TRBV29-1 combines with J gene TRBJ2-7; D call uncertain. The CDR3 loop spans 12 amino acids. Germline V gives CDR1 SQVTM, CDR2 ANQGSEA. Deletions cut 8 bases from V and 2 bases from J, with 13 bases between. CDR3 loop: CSFRSPPYEQYF. DNA of the CDR3: TGCAGCTTCCGGAGTCCCCCCTACGAGCAGTACTTC.

The chain joins TRBV27 to TRBJ2-1; 7 bases align to TRBD1. V lost 4 bases and J lost 5; bases outside the gene matches: 11. The CDR3 totals 16 residues. Germline loops: CDR1 MNHEY, CDR2 SMNVEV (reference sequence). The DNA of the CDR3 is TGTGCCAGCAGTTCCAGATTAACAGGGGCTCACAATGAGCAGTTCTTC. It codes for CASSSRLTGAHNEQFF.

The chain has TRBV28 and TRBJ2-7, with D possibly being TRBD1 (9 bases). Germline V gene data show CDR1 as MDHEN and CDR2 as SYDVKM. This CDR3 is built from 18 residues. V was trimmed by 8 bases and J by 2 bases, leaving 28 bases between them. The CDR3 DNA sequence: TGTGCCAGCCAAATAGCGGGACAGGGCGACCGGATCCCCTACGAGCAGTACTTC. It codes for CASQIAGQGDRIPYEQYF. Full variable domain (outside the CDR3, taken from reference TRBV28 and TRBJ2-7): DVKVTQSSRYLVKRTGEKVFLECVQDMDHENMFWYRQDPGLGLRLIYFSYDVKMKEKGDIPEGYSVSREKKERFSLILESASTNQTSMYLCASQIAGQGDRIPYEQYFGPGTRLTVT.